This entry concerns a single TCR beta chain. Its antigen is still unknown. Measured with immunoSEQ multiplex PCR; TCRdb has only the in-frame clones, and not every one. Of roughly 1,500,000 clones listed, 97% to 99% are singletons. The source of the sample is a study of shared clonotypes between healthy human individuals. Regarding the study as a whole: Expectations were that clonotype sharing among donors would be affected by sequencing depth.

The CDR3 spans 19 residues. J was trimmed by 3 bases and V by 4 bases; bases with no gene match: 19. Germline lookup yields CDR1 SGHRS and CDR2 YFSETQ. The TCR originated in a man in his thirties or forties in good health. The sample comprised naive CD4+ T cells sorted from blood. Subset reported: CD45RA+ positively selected. The chain carries TRBV5-1 and TRBJ2-1, with 7 bases that match TRBD2. CDR3 amino acids: CASSRRESNVQGVYNEQFF. As DNA, the CDR3 is TGCGCCAGCAGCAGGCGGGAGTCAAACGTTCAGGGAGTCTACAATGAGCAGTTCTTC.